The source of this TCR beta chain is a study of PD-1 blockade in classical Hodgkin lymphoma. Points from the study as a whole: At C4D1, TCR diversity had climbed significantly for CD4+ cells, though not for CD8+ cells.

The method was immunoSEQ multiplex PCR; TCRdb's version includes in-frame clones alone and lacks a portion of them. The profile shows some 8,000 clones, approximately 80% of them singletons. Turning to this clone: Antigen unknown.

The CDR3 runs to 17 residues. Germline CDR1 and CDR2: MDHEN and SYDVKM. V shed 6 bases and J 7 bases; nucleotides not matched to a gene: 19. The time point denotes: cycle 4 day 1 (C4D1), after 5 to 7 weeks of nivolumab. Each and every patient relapsed after autologous stem cell transplantation, and patients got differing brentuximab vedotin exposure. Thawed PBMCs supplied CD8+ T cells via magnetic negative selection. The rearrangement links TRBV28 to TRBJ2-7, with TRBD1 matching over 9 bases. This TCR derives from a human donor with classical Hodgkin lymphoma. The sample was CD8+ T cells from blood, taken before the fourth cycle of nivolumab. CDR3 protein: CASSLTGGVRWSGEQYF. The CDR3 DNA reads TGTGCCAGCAGCCTCACAGGGGGCGTAAGATGGTCGGGAGAGCAGTACTTC.